Sequencing of this TCR beta chain was carried out in a study of CD8 T cells in Susac syndrome. Random hexamers were used to reverse transcribe an amount of roughly 0.45 to 1 ug RNA. TCRdb itself ran the immunoSEQ multiplex PCR reads through MiXCR, one entry per CDR3 protein. The sample holds approximately 270,000 distinct CDR3 sequences; around 95% are singletons and the top ten take around 0.072%. The CDR3 consists of 15 residues. V was trimmed by 1 base and J by 3 bases, leaving 13 bases between them. Germline CDR1 MNHGY, CDR2 SVAAGI. The authors carried out high-throughput sequencing of TCR beta. They applied it to CD8+ and CD4+ T cells obtained from blood. While CD8+ and CD4+ T cells were isolated negatively, TEMRA cells were enriched by FACS.

V usage is TRBV6-9 and J usage is TRBJ2-7; D possibly corresponds to TRBD2 (6 bases). The sample consisted of CD4+ T cells from PBMCs. This clonotype was obtained from a human donor with multiple sclerosis. The CDR3 reads CASSYYGRGIYEQYV. CDR3 DNA: TGTGCCAGCAGTTATTATGGTCGGGGGATCTACGAGCAGTACGTC.